This TCR beta chain came from a study of cytomegalovirus exposure and HLA in healthy donors. Study-level results: TCR beta chains numbering approximately 150 were designated cytomegalovirus-associated. Later analysis identified several of the most significant clusters that appeared linked to common viral pathogens.

Of note for this clone: Its antigen is not identified.

The CDR3 is made up of 16 amino acids. Germline CDR1 and CDR2: LNHNV and YYDKDF (reference sequence). The ends lost 3 bases at V and 3 bases at J; junction bases unmatched: 7. PCR was performed using 60 Vbeta and 13 Jbeta primers. The repertoire was sequenced with immunoSEQ multiplex PCR; TCRdb's copy has only in-frame clones and lacks some. The data contain tens of thousands of clones, roughly 70% of them singletons. Material for sequencing was PBMCs. The chain carries TRBV15 and TRBJ2-7; the match to TRBD2 covers 11 bases. The source of this sequence is a woman aged 25 to 39 in good health and CMV-seronegative. The CDR3 sequence is CATSSFPGLADYEQYF. The CDR3 region has the DNA TGTGCCACCAGCAGTTTCCCGGGACTAGCGGACTACGAGCAGTACTTC.